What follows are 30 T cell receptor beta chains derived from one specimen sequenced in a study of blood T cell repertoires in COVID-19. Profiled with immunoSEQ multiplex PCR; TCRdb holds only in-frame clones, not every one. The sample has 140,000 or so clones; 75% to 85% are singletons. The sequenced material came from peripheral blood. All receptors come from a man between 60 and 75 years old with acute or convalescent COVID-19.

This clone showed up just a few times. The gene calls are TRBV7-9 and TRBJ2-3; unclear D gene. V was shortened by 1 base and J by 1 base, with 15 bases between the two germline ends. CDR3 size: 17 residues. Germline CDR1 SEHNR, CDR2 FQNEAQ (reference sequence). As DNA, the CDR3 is TGTGCCAGCAGCTTAGACTTGGCAGACGCGGGCACAGATACGCAGTATTTT. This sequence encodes CASSLDLADAGTDTQYF.

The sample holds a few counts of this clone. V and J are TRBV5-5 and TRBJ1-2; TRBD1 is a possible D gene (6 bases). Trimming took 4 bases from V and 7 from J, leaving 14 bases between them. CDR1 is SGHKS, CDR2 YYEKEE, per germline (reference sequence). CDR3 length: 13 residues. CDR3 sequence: CASSRTEAGGYTF. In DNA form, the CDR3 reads TGTGCCAGCAGCCGGACAGAGGCTGGTGGCTACACCTTC.

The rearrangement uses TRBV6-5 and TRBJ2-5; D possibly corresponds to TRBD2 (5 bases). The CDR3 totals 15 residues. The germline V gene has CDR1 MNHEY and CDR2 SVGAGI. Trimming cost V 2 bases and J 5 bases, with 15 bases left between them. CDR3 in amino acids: CASSYNGGLGETQYF. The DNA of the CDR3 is TGTGCCAGCAGTTACAACGGCGGACTGGGGGAGACCCAGTACTTC.

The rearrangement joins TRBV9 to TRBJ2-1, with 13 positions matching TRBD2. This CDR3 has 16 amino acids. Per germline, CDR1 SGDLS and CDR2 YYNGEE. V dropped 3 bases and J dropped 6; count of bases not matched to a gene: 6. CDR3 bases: TGTGCCAGCAGCGCCCGGACTAGCGGGAGAATCAATGAGCAGTTCTTC. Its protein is CASSARTSGRINEQFF.

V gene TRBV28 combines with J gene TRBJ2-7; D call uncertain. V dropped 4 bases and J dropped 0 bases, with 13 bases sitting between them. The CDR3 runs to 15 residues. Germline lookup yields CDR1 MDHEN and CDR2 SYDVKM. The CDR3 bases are TGTGCCAGCAGTTCCCCGTTCTACAGCTCCTACGAGCAGTACTTC. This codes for CASSSPFYSSYEQYF.

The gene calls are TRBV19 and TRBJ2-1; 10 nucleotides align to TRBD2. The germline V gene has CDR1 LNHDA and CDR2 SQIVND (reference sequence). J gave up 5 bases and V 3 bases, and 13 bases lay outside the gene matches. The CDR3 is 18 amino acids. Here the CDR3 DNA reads TGTGCCAGTAGTATTAAAATGAAGCGGGAGGGCCTTCACAATGAGCAGTTCTTC. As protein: CASSIKMKREGLHNEQFF.

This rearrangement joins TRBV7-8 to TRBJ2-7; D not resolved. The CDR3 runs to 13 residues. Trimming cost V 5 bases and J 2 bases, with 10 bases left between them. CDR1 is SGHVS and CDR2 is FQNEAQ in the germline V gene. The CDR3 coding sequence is TGTGCCAGCAGCAGGCTCGACACCTACGAGCAGTACTTC. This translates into CASSRLDTYEQYF.

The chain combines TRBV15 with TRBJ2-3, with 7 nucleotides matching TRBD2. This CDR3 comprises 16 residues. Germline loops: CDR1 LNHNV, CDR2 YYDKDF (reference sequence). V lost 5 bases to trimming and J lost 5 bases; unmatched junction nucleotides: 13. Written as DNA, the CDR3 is TGTGCCACCAGCTCCGTAGCGGGTAGCAAAGGAGATACGCAGTATTTT. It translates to CATSSVAGSKGDTQYF. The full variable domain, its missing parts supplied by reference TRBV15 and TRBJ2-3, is DAMVIQNPRYQVTQFGKPVTLSCSQTLNHNVMYWYQQKSSQAPKLLFHYYDKDFNNEADTPDNFQSRRPNTSFCFLDIRSPGLGDTAMYLCATSSVAGSKGDTQYFGPGTRLTVL.

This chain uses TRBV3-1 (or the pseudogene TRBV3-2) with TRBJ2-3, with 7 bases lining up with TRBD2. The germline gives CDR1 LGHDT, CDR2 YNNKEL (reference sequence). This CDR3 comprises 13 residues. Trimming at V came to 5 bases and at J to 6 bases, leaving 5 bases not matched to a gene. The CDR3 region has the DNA TGTGCCAGCAGCTGGAGGGGAGGGGATACGCAGTATTTT. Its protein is CASSWRGGDTQYF.

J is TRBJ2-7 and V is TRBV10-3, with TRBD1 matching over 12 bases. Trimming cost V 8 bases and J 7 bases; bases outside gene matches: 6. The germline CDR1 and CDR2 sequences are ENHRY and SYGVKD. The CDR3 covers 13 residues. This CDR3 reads CAIGGQGAREQYF. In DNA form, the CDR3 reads TGTGCCATCGGGGGACAGGGGGCTCGGGAGCAGTACTTC.

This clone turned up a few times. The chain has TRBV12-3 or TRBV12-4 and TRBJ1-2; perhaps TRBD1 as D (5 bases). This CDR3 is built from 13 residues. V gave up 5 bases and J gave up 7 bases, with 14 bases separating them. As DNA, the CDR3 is TGTGCCAGCAGTACCCCGCCAGGGTTTGGCTACACCTTC. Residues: CASSTPPGFGYTF.

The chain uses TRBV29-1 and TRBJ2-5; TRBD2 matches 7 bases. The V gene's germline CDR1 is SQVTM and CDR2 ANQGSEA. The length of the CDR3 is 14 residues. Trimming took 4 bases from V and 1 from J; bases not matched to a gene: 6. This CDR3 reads CSVGGSGTQETQYF. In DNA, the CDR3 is TGCAGCGTTGGTGGAAGCGGGACCCAAGAGACCCAGTACTTC.

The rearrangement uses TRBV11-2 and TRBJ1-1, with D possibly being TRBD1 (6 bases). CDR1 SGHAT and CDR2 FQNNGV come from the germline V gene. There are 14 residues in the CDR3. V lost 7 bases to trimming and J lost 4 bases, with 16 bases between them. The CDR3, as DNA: TGTGCCAGCAACCCCAGGGGAGATGGCACTGAAGCTTTCTTT. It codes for CASNPRGDGTEAFF.

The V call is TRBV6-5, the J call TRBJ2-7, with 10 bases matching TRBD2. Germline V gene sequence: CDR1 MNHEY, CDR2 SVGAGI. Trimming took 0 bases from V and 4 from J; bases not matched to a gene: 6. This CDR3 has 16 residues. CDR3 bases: TGTGCCAGCAGTTACTCCCTAGCGGGGGAATATTACGAGCAGTACTTC. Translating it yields CASSYSLAGEYYEQYF.

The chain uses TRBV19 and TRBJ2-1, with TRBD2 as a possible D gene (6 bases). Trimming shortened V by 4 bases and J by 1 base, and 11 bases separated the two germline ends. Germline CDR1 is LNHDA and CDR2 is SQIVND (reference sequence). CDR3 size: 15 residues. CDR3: CASSTLAMSYNEQFF. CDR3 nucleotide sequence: TGTGCCAGTAGTACCCTAGCGATGTCCTACAATGAGCAGTTCTTC.

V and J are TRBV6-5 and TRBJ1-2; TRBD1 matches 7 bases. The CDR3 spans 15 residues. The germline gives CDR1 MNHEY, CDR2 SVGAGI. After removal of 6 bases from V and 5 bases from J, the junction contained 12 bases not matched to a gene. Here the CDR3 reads CASRPHTTGDYGYTF. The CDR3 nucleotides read TGTGCCAGCAGGCCTCATACAACAGGGGATTATGGCTACACCTTC.

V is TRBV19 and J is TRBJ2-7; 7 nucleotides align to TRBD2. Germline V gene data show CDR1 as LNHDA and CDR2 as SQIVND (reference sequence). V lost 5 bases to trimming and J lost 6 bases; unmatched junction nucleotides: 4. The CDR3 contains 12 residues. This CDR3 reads CASSSGGGEQYF. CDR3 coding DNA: TGTGCCAGTAGTTCGGGGGGAGGCGAGCAGTACTTC.

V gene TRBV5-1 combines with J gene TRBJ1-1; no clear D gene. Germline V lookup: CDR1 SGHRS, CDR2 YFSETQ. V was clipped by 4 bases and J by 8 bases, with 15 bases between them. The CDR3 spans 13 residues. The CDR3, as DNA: TGCGCCAGCAGCGCAGTAACCGAAACAGAAGCTTTCTTT. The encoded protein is CASSAVTETEAFF. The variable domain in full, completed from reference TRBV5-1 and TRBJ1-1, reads KAGVTQTPRYLIKTRGQQVTLSCSPISGHRSVSWYQQTPGQGLQFLFEYFSETQRNKGNFPGRFSGRQFSNSRSEMNVSTLELGDSALYLCASSAVTETEAFFGQGTRLTVV.

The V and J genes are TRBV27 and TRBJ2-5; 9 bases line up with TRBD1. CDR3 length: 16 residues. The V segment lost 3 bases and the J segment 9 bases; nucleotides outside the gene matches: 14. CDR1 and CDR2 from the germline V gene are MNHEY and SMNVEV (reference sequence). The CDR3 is CASSLGAGTGQMPQYF. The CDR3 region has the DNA TGTGCCAGCAGTTTGGGAGCCGGGACAGGGCAGATGCCCCAGTACTTC.

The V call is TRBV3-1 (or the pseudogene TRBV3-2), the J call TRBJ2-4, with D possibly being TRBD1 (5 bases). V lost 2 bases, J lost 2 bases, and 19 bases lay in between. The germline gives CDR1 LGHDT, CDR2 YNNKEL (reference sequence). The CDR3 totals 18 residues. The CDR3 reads CASSQKSRTSTSKNIQYF. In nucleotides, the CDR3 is TGTGCCAGCAGCCAAAAGTCCCGGACATCTACTTCCAAAAACATTCAGTACTTC.

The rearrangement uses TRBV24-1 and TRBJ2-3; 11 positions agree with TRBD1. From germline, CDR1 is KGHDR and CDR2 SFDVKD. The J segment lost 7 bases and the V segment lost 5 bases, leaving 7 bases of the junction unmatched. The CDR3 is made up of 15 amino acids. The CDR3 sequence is CATSAAGQGGYTQYF. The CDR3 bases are TGTGCCACCAGTGCCGCGGGACAGGGGGGGTATACGCAGTATTTT.

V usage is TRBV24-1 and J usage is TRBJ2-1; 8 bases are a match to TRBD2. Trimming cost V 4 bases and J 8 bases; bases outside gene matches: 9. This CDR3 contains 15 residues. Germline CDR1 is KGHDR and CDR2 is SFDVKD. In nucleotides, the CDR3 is TGTGCCACCAGTGAAAGGGTAGCGGGACGAGATGAGCAGTTCTTC. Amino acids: CATSERVAGRDEQFF.

The CDR3 bases are TGTGCCACCCGAGGGACAGTCCAAGAGACCCAGTACTTC. Its protein is CATRGTVQETQYF. V is TRBV28 and J is TRBJ2-5; 7 bases are a match to TRBD1. Trimming took 10 bases from V and 1 from J; bases not matched to a gene: 6. CDR3 length: 13 amino acids. In germline, CDR1 is MDHEN, CDR2 SYDVKM.

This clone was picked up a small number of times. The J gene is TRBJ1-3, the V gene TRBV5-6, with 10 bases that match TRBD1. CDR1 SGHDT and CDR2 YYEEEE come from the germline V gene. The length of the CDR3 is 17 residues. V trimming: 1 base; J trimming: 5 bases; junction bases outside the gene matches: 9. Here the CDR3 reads CASSLKGQGIARNTIYF. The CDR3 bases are TGTGCCAGCAGCTTGAAGGGACAGGGGATCGCTAGAAACACCATATATTTT.

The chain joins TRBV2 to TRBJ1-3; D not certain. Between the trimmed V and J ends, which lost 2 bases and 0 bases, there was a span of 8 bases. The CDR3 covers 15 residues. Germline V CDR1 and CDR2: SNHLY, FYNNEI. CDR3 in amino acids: CASSERRSSGNTIYF. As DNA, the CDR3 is TGTGCCAGCAGTGAAAGACGGAGCTCTGGAAACACCATATATTTT.

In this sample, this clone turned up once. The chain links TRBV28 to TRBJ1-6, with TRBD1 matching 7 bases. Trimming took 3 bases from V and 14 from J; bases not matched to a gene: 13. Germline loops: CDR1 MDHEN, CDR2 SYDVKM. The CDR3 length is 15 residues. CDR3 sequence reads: CASSFPLRQGLSLHF. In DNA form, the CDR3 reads TGTGCCAGCAGTTTCCCCTTACGACAGGGACTTTCCCTCCACTTT. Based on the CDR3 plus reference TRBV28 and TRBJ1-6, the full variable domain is DVKVTQSSRYLVKRTGEKVFLECVQDMDHENMFWYRQDPGLGLRLIYFSYDVKMKEKGDIPEGYSVSREKKERFSLILESASTNQTSMYLCASSFPLRQGLSLHFGNGTRLTVT.

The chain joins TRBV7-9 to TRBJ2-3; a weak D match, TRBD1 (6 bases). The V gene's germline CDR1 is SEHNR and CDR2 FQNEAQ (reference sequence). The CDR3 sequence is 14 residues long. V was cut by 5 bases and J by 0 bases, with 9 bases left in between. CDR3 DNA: TGTGCCAGCAGCGCGGACAGTAGCACAGATACGCAGTATTTT. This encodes CASSADSSTDTQYF.

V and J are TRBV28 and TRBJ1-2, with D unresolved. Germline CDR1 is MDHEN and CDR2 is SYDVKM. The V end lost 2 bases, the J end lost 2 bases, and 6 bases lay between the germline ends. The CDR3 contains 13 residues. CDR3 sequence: CASSLQENYGYTF. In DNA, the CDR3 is TGTGCCAGCAGTTTACAGGAAAACTATGGCTACACCTTC.

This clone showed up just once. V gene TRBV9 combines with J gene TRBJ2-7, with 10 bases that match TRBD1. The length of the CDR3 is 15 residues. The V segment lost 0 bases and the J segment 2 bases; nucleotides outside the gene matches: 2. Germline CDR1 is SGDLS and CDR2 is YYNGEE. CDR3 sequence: CASSVGDRGPYEQYF. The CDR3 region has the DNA TGTGCCAGCAGCGTAGGGGACAGGGGCCCCTACGAGCAGTACTTC.

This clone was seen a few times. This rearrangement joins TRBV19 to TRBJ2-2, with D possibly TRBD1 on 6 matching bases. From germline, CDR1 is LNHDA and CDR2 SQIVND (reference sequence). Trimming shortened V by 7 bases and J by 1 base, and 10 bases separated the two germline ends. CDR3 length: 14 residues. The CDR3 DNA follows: TGTGCCAGTACAGCAGGGGTGAACACCGGGGAGCTGTTTTTT. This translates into CASTAGVNTGELFF. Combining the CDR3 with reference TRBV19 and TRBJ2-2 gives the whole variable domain DGGITQSPKYLFRKEGQNVTLSCEQNLNHDAMYWYRQDPGQGLRLIYYSQIVNDFQKGDIAEGYSVSREKKESFPLTVTSAQKNPTAFYLCASTAGVNTGELFFGEGSRLTVL.